The rows below give T cell receptor beta chains drawn from one sample of a study of blood T cell repertoires in COVID-19. The protocol was immunoSEQ multiplex PCR, while the TCRdb copy is restricted to in-frame clones and leaves out a portion. Of 150,000 to 200,000 clones listed, around 84% were seen once; the top ten hold under 7%. The specimen sequenced was PBMCs or T cells enriched from blood (not recorded which). Receptors were obtained from a man aged 40-49 years who had recovered from COVID-19. The CDR3 runs from the conserved cysteine through the conserved F or W. The order of the fields is CDR3 length, J gene, clone size, D gene, V gene, CDR3 protein, CDR3 DNA. D genes are given only for firm matches. Not every row has a clone size; where given, it reads once, few, many or a size class.

length: 14
J: TRBJ2-3
size: NA
D: NA
V: TRBV11-2
CDR3: CASSLGGGKDTQYF
DNA: TGTGCCAGCAGCTTAGGGGGGGGCAAAGATACGCAGTATTTT

length: 16
J: TRBJ2-1
size: NA
D: TRBD1
V: TRBV15
CDR3: CATSRDSGGAYNEQFF
DNA: TGTGCCACCAGCAGAGATTCAGGGGGAGCTTACAATGAGCAGTTCTTC

length: 14
J: TRBJ1-5
size: NA
D: NA
V: TRBV6-5
CDR3: CASSYSGGDQPQHF
DNA: TGTGCCAGCAGTTACTCGGGAGGGGATCAGCCCCAGCATTTT

length: 13
J: TRBJ2-3
size: NA
D: NA
V: TRBV24-1
CDR3: CATSDSFRDTQYF
DNA: TGTGCCACCAGCGACTCCTTCCGGGATACGCAGTATTTT

length: 15
J: TRBJ1-5
size: NA
D: TRBD1
V: TRBV7-9
CDR3: CASSPGGWGNQPQHF
DNA: TGTGCCAGCAGCCCAGGGGGCTGGGGCAATCAGCCCCAGCATTTT

length: 18
J: TRBJ2-1
size: once
D: TRBD2
V: TRBV7-3
CDR3: CASSPGGGGDSPQNEQFF
DNA: TGCGCCAGCAGCCCCGGGGGGGGAGGGGATTCCCCCCAGAATGAGCAGTTCTTC

length: 12
J: TRBJ2-1
size: few
D: NA
V: TRBV10-1
CDR3: CASSAWGDEQFF
DNA: TGCGCCAGCAGTGCGTGGGGGGATGAGCAGTTCTTC

length: 15
J: TRBJ2-3
size: NA
D: NA
V: TRBV9
CDR3: CASSVASLGTDTQYF
DNA: TGTGCCAGCAGCGTTGCCAGTTTGGGCACAGATACGCAGTATTTT

length: 16
J: TRBJ2-7
size: few
D: NA
V: TRBV9
CDR3: CASSVGLGGLGGEQYF
DNA: TGTGCCAGCAGCGTTGGGTTAGGAGGGCTGGGGGGCGAGCAGTACTTC

length: 14
J: TRBJ2-1
size: NA
D: TRBD1
V: TRBV6-5
CDR3: CAISRDRVTREQFF
DNA: TGTGCCATCAGCAGGGACAGGGTTACGCGTGAGCAGTTCTTC

length: 17
J: TRBJ2-1
size: once
D: TRBD2
V: TRBV10-2
CDR3: CASRKTSGGGSYNEQFF
DNA: TGCGCCAGCAGGAAGACTAGCGGGGGAGGGTCCTACAATGAGCAGTTCTTC

length: 16
J: TRBJ1-3
size: NA
D: NA
V: TRBV4-1
CDR3: CASSLTGTSSGNTIYF
DNA: TGCGCCAGCAGCCTGACAGGTACTAGCTCTGGAAACACCATATATTTT

length: 14
J: TRBJ1-6
size: NA
D: NA
V: TRBV2
CDR3: CASRDTGFGSPLHF
DNA: TGTGCCAGCAGGGACACAGGGTTTGGTTCACCCCTCCACTTT

length: 13
J: TRBJ1-1
size: NA
D: NA
V: TRBV12-3/TRBV12-4
CDR3: CASLRHRNTEAFF
DNA: TGTGCCAGCCTTCGACATCGGAACACTGAAGCTTTCTTT

length: 15
J: TRBJ1-6
size: NA
D: NA
V: TRBV3-1/TRBV3-2
CDR3: CASSRRDFGDSPLHF
DNA: TGTGCCAGCAGCCGCCGGGACTTCGGGGATTCACCCCTCCACTTT

length: 18
J: TRBJ1-5
size: NA
D: TRBD1
V: TRBV19
CDR3: CASSRRQGSPYSNQPQHF
DNA: TGTGCCAGTAGTAGAAGACAGGGGAGCCCCTATAGCAATCAGCCCCAGCATTTT

length: 14
J: TRBJ1-1
size: NA
D: NA
V: TRBV27
CDR3: CASSRGSEKAEAFF
DNA: TGTGCCAGCTCGAGGGGGTCGGAGAAGGCTGAAGCTTTCTTT

length: 15
J: TRBJ1-3
size: NA
D: NA
V: TRBV21-1
CDR3: CASSPQGQSGNTIYF
DNA: TGTGCCAGCAGCCCACAGGGTCAATCCGGAAACACCATATATTTT

length: 14
J: TRBJ2-2
size: NA
D: NA
V: TRBV6-5
CDR3: CASTPVADTGELFF
DNA: TGTGCCAGCACCCCGGTTGCCGACACCGGGGAGCTGTTTTTT

length: 19
J: TRBJ2-1
size: NA
D: NA
V: TRBV12-5
CDR3: CASGLVLLARGPRGGEQFF
DNA: TGTGCTAGTGGTTTGGTACTTCTCGCTCGGGGTCCACGAGGCGGTGAGCAGTTCTTC

length: 15
J: TRBJ2-1
size: NA
D: TRBD2
V: TRBV15
CDR3: CATSSSRTSGNEQFF
DNA: TGTGCCACCAGCAGTTCCCGGACTAGCGGCAATGAGCAGTTCTTC

length: 16
J: TRBJ1-2
size: NA
D: TRBD1
V: TRBV6-1
CDR3: CASSEQPGQARYGYTF
DNA: TGTGCCAGCAGTGAGCAACCCGGACAGGCGCGTTATGGCTACACCTTC

length: 15
J: TRBJ2-1
size: NA
D: NA
V: TRBV11-3
CDR3: CASSLVGGSYNEQFF
DNA: TGTGCCAGCAGCTTAGTAGGGGGATCCTACAATGAGCAGTTCTTC

length: 13
J: TRBJ1-5
size: NA
D: NA
V: TRBV12-3/TRBV12-4
CDR3: CASSLPGAQPQHF
DNA: TGTGCCAGCAGTTTGCCAGGGGCTCAGCCCCAGCATTTT

length: 16
J: TRBJ1-5
size: NA
D: NA
V: TRBV27
CDR3: CASSLSPGTQNQPQHF
DNA: TGTGCCAGCAGTTTATCCCCGGGGACTCAGAATCAGCCCCAGCATTTT

length: 15
J: TRBJ2-7
size: NA
D: TRBD1
V: TRBV2
CDR3: CASTAGDRGFHEQYF
DNA: TGTGCCAGCACCGCCGGGGACAGGGGTTTCCACGAGCAGTACTTC

length: 17
J: TRBJ2-7
size: NA
D: NA
V: TRBV5-1
CDR3: CASSLAAGGGFSYEQYF
DNA: TGCGCCAGCAGCTTGGCCGCAGGTGGGGGCTTCTCCTACGAGCAGTACTTC

length: 14
J: TRBJ1-5
size: NA
D: NA
V: TRBV5-6
CDR3: CASSTTGYNQPQHF
DNA: TGTGCCAGCAGTACCACAGGGTATAATCAGCCCCAGCATTTT

length: 15
J: TRBJ1-1
size: NA
D: TRBD1
V: TRBV18
CDR3: CASSPPGQGGTEAFF
DNA: TGTGCCAGCTCACCACCGGGACAGGGTGGTACTGAAGCTTTCTTT

length: 12
J: TRBJ1-2
size: few
D: TRBD1
V: TRBV12-3/TRBV12-4
CDR3: CASSLTGAGYTF
DNA: TGTGCCAGCAGTTTAACAGGGGCAGGCTACACCTTC

length: 14
J: TRBJ2-3
size: NA
D: NA
V: TRBV7-3
CDR3: CASSLIAGTDTQYF
DNA: TGTGCCAGCAGCTTAATCGCGGGCACAGATACGCAGTATTTT

length: 15
J: TRBJ1-5
size: once
D: NA
V: TRBV6-5
CDR3: CASSYMAGSNQPQHF
DNA: TGTGCCAGCAGTTACATGGCCGGGAGCAATCAGCCCCAGCATTTT

length: 16
J: TRBJ2-3
size: NA
D: NA
V: TRBV9
CDR3: CASSVGLAAGTDTQYF
DNA: TGTGCCAGCAGCGTAGGGTTAGCGGCCGGCACAGATACGCAGTATTTT

length: 14
J: TRBJ2-4
size: NA
D: NA
V: TRBV6-1
CDR3: CASSELPGKNIQYF
DNA: TGTGCCAGCAGTGAATTACCAGGCAAAAACATTCAGTACTTC

length: 13
J: TRBJ1-2
size: NA
D: NA
V: TRBV5-1
CDR3: CASSFGELLGHTF
DNA: TGCGCCAGCAGCTTCGGGGAACTCCTAGGGCACACCTTC

length: 14
J: TRBJ2-5
size: NA
D: NA
V: TRBV6-6
CDR3: CAASRGAGGATQYF
DNA: TGTGCCGCCAGCAGGGGGGCGGGGGGTGCGACCCAGTACTTC

length: 14
J: TRBJ2-2
size: NA
D: NA
V: TRBV6-5
CDR3: CASSPPPDTGELFF
DNA: TGTGCCAGCAGCCCCCCTCCCGACACCGGGGAGCTGTTTTTT

length: 16
J: TRBJ1-5
size: NA
D: NA
V: TRBV11-2
CDR3: CASSPGGVDSNQPQHF
DNA: TGTGCCAGCAGCCCGGGAGGGGTGGATAGCAATCAGCCCCAGCATTTT

length: 14
J: TRBJ2-1
size: once
D: TRBD1
V: TRBV6-5
CDR3: CASSLGTEFNEQFF
DNA: TGTGCCAGCAGTTTGGGGACAGAGTTCAATGAGCAGTTCTTC

length: 13
J: TRBJ2-3
size: NA
D: NA
V: TRBV6-1
CDR3: CASSETITDTQYF
DNA: TGTGCCAGCAGTGAAACTATAACAGATACGCAGTATTTT

length: 13
J: TRBJ1-1
size: NA
D: NA
V: TRBV2
CDR3: CASSEVLQIEAFF
DNA: TGTGCCAGCAGTGAAGTCCTACAGATAGAAGCTTTCTTT

length: 16
J: TRBJ1-1
size: once
D: TRBD1
V: TRBV5-1
CDR3: CASSPQGAGVNTEAFF
DNA: TGCGCCAGCAGCCCACAGGGGGCGGGAGTGAACACTGAAGCTTTCTTT

length: 14
J: TRBJ2-2
size: once
D: NA
V: TRBV27
CDR3: CASSFRGDTGELFF
DNA: TGTGCCAGCAGTTTCAGGGGGGACACCGGGGAGCTGTTTTTT

length: 14
J: TRBJ2-3
size: NA
D: NA
V: TRBV7-2
CDR3: CASSSRVTTDTQYF
DNA: TGTGCCAGCAGCTCCAGGGTCACTACAGATACGCAGTATTTT

length: 15
J: TRBJ1-1
size: NA
D: NA
V: TRBV7-9
CDR3: CASSYLQGSRTEAFF
DNA: TGTGCCAGCAGCTATCTACAGGGATCCCGAACTGAAGCTTTCTTT